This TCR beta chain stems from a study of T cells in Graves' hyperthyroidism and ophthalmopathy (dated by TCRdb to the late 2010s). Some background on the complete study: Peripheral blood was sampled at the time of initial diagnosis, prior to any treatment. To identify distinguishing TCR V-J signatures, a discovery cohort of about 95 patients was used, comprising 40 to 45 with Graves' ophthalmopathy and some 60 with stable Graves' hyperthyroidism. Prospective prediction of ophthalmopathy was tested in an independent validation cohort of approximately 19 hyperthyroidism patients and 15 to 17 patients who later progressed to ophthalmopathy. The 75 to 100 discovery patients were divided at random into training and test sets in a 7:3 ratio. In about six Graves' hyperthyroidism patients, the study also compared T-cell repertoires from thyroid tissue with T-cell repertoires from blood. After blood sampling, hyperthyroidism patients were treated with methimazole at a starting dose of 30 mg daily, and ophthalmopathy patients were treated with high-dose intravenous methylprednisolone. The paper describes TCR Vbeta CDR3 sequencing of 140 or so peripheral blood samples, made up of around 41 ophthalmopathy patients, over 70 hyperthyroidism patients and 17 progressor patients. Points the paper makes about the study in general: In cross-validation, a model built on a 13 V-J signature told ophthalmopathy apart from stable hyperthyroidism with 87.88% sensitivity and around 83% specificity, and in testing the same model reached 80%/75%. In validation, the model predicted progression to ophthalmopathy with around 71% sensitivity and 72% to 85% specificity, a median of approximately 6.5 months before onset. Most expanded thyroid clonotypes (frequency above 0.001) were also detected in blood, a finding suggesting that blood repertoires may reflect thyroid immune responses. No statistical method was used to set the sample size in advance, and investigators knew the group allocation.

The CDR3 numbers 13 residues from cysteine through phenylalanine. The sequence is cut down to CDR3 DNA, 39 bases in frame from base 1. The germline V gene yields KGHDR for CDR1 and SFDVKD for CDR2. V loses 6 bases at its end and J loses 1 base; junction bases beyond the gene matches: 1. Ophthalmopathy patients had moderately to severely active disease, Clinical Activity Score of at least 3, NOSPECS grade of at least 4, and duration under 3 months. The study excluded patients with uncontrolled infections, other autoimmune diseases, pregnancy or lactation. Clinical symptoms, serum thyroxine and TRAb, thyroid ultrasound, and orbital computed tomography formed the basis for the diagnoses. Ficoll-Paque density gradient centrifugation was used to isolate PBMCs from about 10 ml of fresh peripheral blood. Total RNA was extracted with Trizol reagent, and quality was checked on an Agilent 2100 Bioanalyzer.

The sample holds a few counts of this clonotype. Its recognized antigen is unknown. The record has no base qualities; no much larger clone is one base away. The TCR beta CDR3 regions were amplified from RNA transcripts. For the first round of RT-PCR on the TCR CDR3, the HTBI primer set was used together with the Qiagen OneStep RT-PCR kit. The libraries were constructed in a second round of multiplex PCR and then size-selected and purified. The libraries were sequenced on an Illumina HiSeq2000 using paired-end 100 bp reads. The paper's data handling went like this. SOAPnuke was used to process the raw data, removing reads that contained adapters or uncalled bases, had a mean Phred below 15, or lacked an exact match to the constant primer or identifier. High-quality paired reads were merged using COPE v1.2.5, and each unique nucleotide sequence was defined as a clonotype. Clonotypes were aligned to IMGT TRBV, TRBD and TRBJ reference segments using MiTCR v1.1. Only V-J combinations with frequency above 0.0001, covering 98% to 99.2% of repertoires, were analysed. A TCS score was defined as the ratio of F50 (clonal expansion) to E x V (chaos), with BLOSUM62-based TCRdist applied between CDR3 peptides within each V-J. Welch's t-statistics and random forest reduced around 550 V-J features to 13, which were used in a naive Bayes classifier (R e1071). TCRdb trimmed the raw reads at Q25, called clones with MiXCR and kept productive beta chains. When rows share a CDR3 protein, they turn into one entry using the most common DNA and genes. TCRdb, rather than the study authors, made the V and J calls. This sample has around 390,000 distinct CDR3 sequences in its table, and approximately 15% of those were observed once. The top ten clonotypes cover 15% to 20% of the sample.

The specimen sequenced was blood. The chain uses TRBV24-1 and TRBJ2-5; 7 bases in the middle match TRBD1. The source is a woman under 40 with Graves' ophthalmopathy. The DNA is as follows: TGTGCCACCAGTAGGGACAGCCAAGAGACCCAGTACTTC. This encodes CATSRDSQETQYF.